This passage covers 29 T cell receptor beta chains from one sample sequenced in a study of CD8+ T cells in alopecia areata. Extraction of RNA preceded its reverse transcription into cDNA, which served as the sequencing template. The repertoire was sequenced with immunoSEQ multiplex PCR; TCRdb's copy has only in-frame clones and lacks some. The sample has 100,000 to 150,000 clones; about 46% are singletons. The material sequenced was CD8+ T cells sorted from blood, taken at week 0. These receptors came from a human donor with alopecia areata.

The chain uses TRBV4-3 and TRBJ2-7; D possibly corresponds to TRBD2 (5 bases). The germline CDR1 and CDR2 sequences are LGHNA and YSLEER. V lost 4 bases to trimming and J lost 4 bases, with 14 bases between them. CDR3 length: 14 residues. Written as DNA, the CDR3 is TGCGCCAGCAGCCCCCGTTGGGAGTCTTACGAGCAGTACTTC. It yields the protein CASSPRWESYEQYF.

This clone has just a few counts. V usage is TRBV7-2 and J usage is TRBJ2-5; 7 bases map to TRBD1. Trimming took 5 bases from V and 2 from J; bases not matched to a gene: 11. Germline-derived CDR1 and CDR2 are SGHTA and FQGNSA. This CDR3 has 16 amino acids. This chain's CDR3 is CASSHHGTALQETQYF. CDR3 nucleotides: TGTGCCAGCAGCCATCACGGGACAGCCTTACAAGAGACCCAGTACTTC.

The V call is TRBV29-1, the J call TRBJ2-7, with D uncertain. The CDR3 consists of 10 residues. V was shortened by 7 bases and J by 7 bases, with 11 bases between the two germline ends. The germline V gene encodes CDR1 SQVTM and CDR2 ANQGSEA. This CDR3 is CSAIDREQYF. In nucleotides, the CDR3 is TGCAGCGCCATCGATAGGGAGCAGTACTTC.

The CDR3 protein is CASRARQSGYTF. The CDR3 bases are TGTGCCAGCAGAGCCCGACAGTCTGGCTACACCTTC. The chain combines TRBV27 with TRBJ1-2, with D possibly TRBD1 on 5 matching bases. V shed 6 bases and J shed 7 bases, with 12 bases lying between them. This CDR3 has 12 amino acids. Looked up from germline, CDR1 is MNHEY and CDR2 is SMNVEV (reference sequence).

This clone was seen only a few times. The V and J genes are TRBV12-5 and TRBJ2-1; D uncertain. Trimming took 4 bases from V and 5 from J, leaving 3 bases between them. The CDR3 is made up of 11 amino acids. Germline CDR1 reads LGHNT; CDR2 reads FRNRAP. The CDR3 coding sequence is TGTGCTAGTGGTTGGAACAATGAGCAGTTCTTC. This gives the protein CASGWNNEQFF.

The rearrangement joins TRBV11-2 to TRBJ2-3; no clear D. V shed 2 bases and J shed 4 bases, with 4 bases lying between them. The CDR3 sequence is 12 residues long. Germline V gene data show CDR1 as SGHAT and CDR2 as FQNNGV. CDR3 sequence reads: CASSLSPDTQYF. The CDR3 bases are TGTGCCAGCAGCTTATCCCCAGATACGCAGTATTTT.

This clone was observed a few times. At one boundary the junction diverges from the germline segment, which might be a read error. The chain is built from TRBV7-9 and TRBJ2-5, with TRBD2 identical over 10 bases. Germline CDR1 and CDR2: SEHNR and FQNEAQ (reference sequence). CDR3 length: 15 amino acids. As DNA, the CDR3 is TGTGCCAGCAGCATAGCGGGGGGCATCCAAGAGACCCAGTACTTC. Its translation is CASSIAGGIQETQYF.

The chain employs TRBV29-1 and TRBJ1-1, with no clear D. CDR3 length: 13 amino acids. Germline V lookup: CDR1 SQVTM, CDR2 ANQGSEA. The germline V and J ends were trimmed by 3 bases and 0 bases, with 8 bases remaining between them. CDR3 sequence reads: CSVDVDLNTEAFF. As DNA, the CDR3 is TGCAGCGTTGATGTGGACCTGAACACTGAAGCTTTCTTT.

The chain is built from TRBV15 and TRBJ1-1; the D is unclear. The ends were cut back, 0 bases at V and 2 bases at J, with 1 base in the middle. The CDR3 runs 12 residues. Looked up from germline, CDR1 is LNHNV and CDR2 is YYDKDF (reference sequence). CDR3 DNA: TGTGCCACCAGCAGAGACAACACTGAAGCTTTCTTT. Its protein is CATSRDNTEAFF.

This clone was detected a few times. The V and J genes are TRBV13 and TRBJ1-3, with D maybe TRBD1 (6 bases). V shed 5 bases and J shed 4 bases, with 18 bases lying between them. The germline gives CDR1 PRHDT, CDR2 FYEKMQ (reference sequence). This CDR3 spans 16 amino acids. For the CDR3, the DNA is TGTGCCAGCAGCCCCCGACAGGCCCGCGCCGGAAACACCATATATTTT. Amino acids: CASSPRQARAGNTIYF.

This clone turned up a few times. The rearrangement links TRBV7-9 to TRBJ1-1, with 7 bases that match TRBD1. V lost 5 bases, J lost 2 bases, and 5 bases stayed unmatched. The germline CDR1 and CDR2 sequences are SEHNR and FQNEAQ (reference sequence). The CDR3 spans 14 residues. This chain's CDR3 is CASSGYRGNTEAFF. The CDR3 coding sequence is TGTGCCAGCAGCGGGTACAGGGGTAACACTGAAGCTTTCTTT.

V usage is TRBV10-3 and J usage is TRBJ2-5; TRBD2 matches 13 bases. Germline V CDR1 and CDR2: ENHRY, SYGVKD. J gave up 4 bases and V 6 bases, and 8 bases lay outside the gene matches. There are 16 residues in the CDR3. CDR3 sequence (DNA): TGTGCCATCAGCCCGGGACTAGCGGGGACGGTAGAGACCCAGTACTTC. Protein sequence: CAISPGLAGTVETQYF.

The chain is built from TRBV15 and TRBJ1-1; D call uncertain. Trimming cost V 0 bases and J 4 bases, with 12 bases left between them. Per germline, CDR1 LNHNV and CDR2 YYDKDF (reference sequence). The CDR3 is made up of 15 amino acids. The CDR3: CATSRDRGPLTEAFF. In nucleotides, the CDR3 is TGTGCCACCAGCAGAGATCGAGGTCCCCTCACTGAAGCTTTCTTT.

V usage is TRBV9 and J usage is TRBJ2-3; D gene ambiguous. CDR1 is SGDLS, CDR2 YYNGEE, per germline. V was clipped by 7 bases and J by 2 bases, with 8 bases between them. The CDR3 covers 12 residues. The CDR3 DNA is TGTGCCAGCGAGTCCGACACAGATACGCAGTATTTT. This translates into CASESDTDTQYF.

This clone was detected a few times. The V gene is TRBV2, the J gene TRBJ1-1; no clear D gene. This CDR3 is built from 11 residues. Trimming removed 10 bases at V and 3 bases at J, with 9 bases between. Per germline, CDR1 SNHLY and CDR2 FYNNEI. The CDR3 DNA sequence: TGTGCCATCCCCGGGCACACTGAAGCTTTCTTT. Translated: CAIPGHTEAFF.

The rearrangement uses TRBV29-1 and TRBJ1-1; D is uncertain. V lost 3 bases to trimming and J lost 11 bases, with 13 bases between them. Germline assignment: CDR1 SQVTM and CDR2 ANQGSEA. This CDR3 is built from 11 residues. DNA for the CDR3: TGCAGCGTTGATAACGGGGAAGAGGCTTTCTTT. This codes for CSVDNGEEAFF.

The chain is built from TRBV13 and TRBJ2-7; the D is unclear. Germline assignment: CDR1 PRHDT and CDR2 FYEKMQ (reference sequence). The V and J ends lost 6 bases and 1 base respectively, with 7 bases between them. The CDR3 covers 12 residues. CDR3 amino acids: CASRSGSYEQYF. The CDR3 DNA reads as TGTGCCAGCAGATCGGGTTCCTACGAGCAGTACTTC.

This clone was detected only a few times. Additional DNA sequences in this sample encode the identical CDR3. The chain joins TRBV9 to TRBJ2-7; D is ambiguous. CDR3 size: 13 residues. From germline, CDR1 is SGDLS and CDR2 YYNGEE. Trimming took 0 bases from V and 5 from J, leaving 9 bases between them. The CDR3 here is CASSVDGTDEQYF. CDR3 coding DNA: TGTGCCAGCAGCGTAGATGGTACAGACGAGCAGTACTTC.

The chain recombines TRBV5-6 with TRBJ2-3, with 10 bases that match TRBD2. The length of the CDR3 is 16 residues. V was clipped by 3 bases and J by 1 base; unmatched bases: 5. Germline V gene data show CDR1 as SGHDT and CDR2 as YYEEEE. The CDR3 here is CASSSPGLAGTDTQYF. In nucleotides, the CDR3 is TGTGCCAGCAGCTCCCCCGGACTAGCGGGCACAGATACGCAGTATTTT.

The V call is TRBV9, the J call TRBJ2-3; D possibly corresponds to TRBD2 (5 bases). V lost 0 bases and J 3 bases, leaving 11 bases between the germline ends. The CDR3 spans 15 residues. Germline V gene sequence: CDR1 SGDLS, CDR2 YYNGEE. The CDR3 spells CASSVGGLGTDTQYF. The CDR3 DNA follows: TGTGCCAGCAGCGTAGGCGGGCTCGGGACAGATACGCAGTATTTT.

This clone appeared a few times. The rearrangement joins TRBV29-1 to TRBJ2-2; no firm D call. CDR3 length: 11 residues. Deletions cut 0 bases from V and 7 bases from J, with 3 bases between. Germline V gene lookup returns CDR1 SQVTM and CDR2 ANQGSEA. CDR3 residues: CSVEENGELFF. CDR3 nucleotide sequence: TGCAGCGTTGAAGAGAACGGGGAGCTGTTTTTT.

The genes are TRBV13 and TRBJ2-1, with D maybe TRBD1 (6 bases). Germline loops: CDR1 PRHDT, CDR2 FYEKMQ (reference sequence). The V gene lost 0 bases and the J gene lost 6 bases, with 9 bases spanning the gap. This CDR3 comprises 14 residues. The DNA of the CDR3 is TGTGCCAGCAGCTTAGGAGGGGGTGGCAATGAGCAGTTCTTC. Its protein is CASSLGGGGNEQFF.

The V call is TRBV7-9, the J call TRBJ2-5, with 8 bases fitting TRBD2. V shed 5 bases and J 5 bases; nucleotides not matched to a gene: 4. Per germline, CDR1 SEHNR and CDR2 FQNEAQ (reference sequence). The CDR3 length is 13 residues. The CDR3 is CASSAGLAETQYF. The CDR3 DNA is TGTGCCAGCAGCGCCGGACTAGCTGAGACCCAGTACTTC.

This clone was detected a few times. The chain employs TRBV19 and TRBJ1-5, with a tentative D call TRBD1 (5 bases). CDR1 and CDR2 from the germline V gene are LNHDA and SQIVND (reference sequence). CDR3 length: 15 residues. Trimming stripped 3 bases from V and 2 bases from J, with 11 bases between. The CDR3 sequence is CASSMEGIGNQPQHF. The CDR3 region has the DNA TGTGCCAGTAGTATGGAGGGGATTGGCAATCAGCCCCAGCATTTT.

This clone was recorded a few times. The chain employs TRBV14 and TRBJ2-1; a weak D match, TRBD1 (5 bases). V lost 0 bases and J lost 8, with 14 bases in between. This CDR3 is 15 amino acids long. Germline V CDR1 and CDR2: SGHDN, FVKESK. The CDR3 coding sequence is TGTGCCAGCAGCCAAGAGGCAGGGAAATGGGATGAGCAGTTCTTC. Translating gives CASSQEAGKWDEQFF.

The rearrangement joins TRBV29-1 to TRBJ1-2; tentative D call: TRBD1 (6 bases). Between the trimmed V and J ends, which lost 7 bases and 7 bases, there was a span of 25 bases. The CDR3 sequence is 15 residues long. Germline CDR1 and CDR2: SQVTM and ANQGSEA. The CDR3 protein is CSAYVTSLGAGGYTF. CDR3 DNA: TGCAGCGCCTACGTTACGTCCCTGGGGGCTGGTGGCTACACCTTC. The full variable domain, its missing parts supplied by reference TRBV29-1 and TRBJ1-2, is SAVISQKPSRDICQRGTSLTIQCQVDSQVTMMFWYRQQPGQSLTLIATANQGSEATYESGFVIDKFPISRPNLTFSTLTVSNMSPEDSSIYLCSAYVTSLGAGGYTFGSGTRLTVV.

This chain uses TRBV4-1 with TRBJ2-2, with D possibly matching TRBD1 (6 bases). CDR1 and CDR2 from the germline V gene are MGHRA and YSYEKL. The CDR3 length is 14 residues. V was clipped by 7 bases and J by 4 bases, with 13 bases between them. In DNA, the CDR3 is TGCGCCAGCACACAGGGAATCGCCACCGGGGAGCTGTTTTTT. Its protein product is CASTQGIATGELFF.

The chain combines TRBV6-5 with TRBJ2-7, with 8 bases that match TRBD2. J gave up 0 bases and V 6 bases, and 4 bases lay outside the gene matches. There are 14 residues in the CDR3. CDR1 is MNHEY, CDR2 SVGAGI, per germline. CDR3 amino acids: CASSQLADSYEQYF. The CDR3 nucleotides read TGTGCCAGCAGCCAACTAGCGGACTCCTACGAGCAGTACTTC.

The CDR3: CASTQRSSYNEQFF. The CDR3 DNA is TGTGCCAGCACCCAGCGGAGCTCCTACAATGAGCAGTTCTTC. The genes are TRBV27 and TRBJ2-1; D might be TRBD2 (5 bases). CDR3 length equals 14 residues. Germline-derived CDR1 and CDR2 are MNHEY and SMNVEV (reference sequence). Trimming took off 7 bases at V and 0 bases at J, with 10 bases between the two ends.